Shown below are 5 T cell receptor beta chains from a single sample sequenced in a study of early T cells in non-severe SARS-CoV-2 infection. One entry per CDR3 protein, called by TCRdb with MiXCR from the 5' RACE reads. The sample carries tens of thousands of distinct CDR3 sequences, approximately 9% recorded once. Sequenced: whole blood. These receptors originate from an adult who was a healthcare worker with PCR-confirmed SARS-CoV-2 infection or an uninfected control (not recorded which).

This clonotype appeared many times. CDR3 DNA: TGTGCCACCAGCGTGACGACAGGGGGCGCAGACTCACCCCTCCACTTT. Translation gives CATSVTTGGADSPLHF. V is TRBV15 and J is TRBJ1-6; 10 bases fit TRBD1. With 5 bases clipped from V and 10 bases from J, the junction kept 11 bases outside the gene matches. Germline-derived CDR1 and CDR2 are LNHNV and YYDKDF (reference sequence). The CDR3 runs to 16 residues.

V is TRBV27 and J is TRBJ1-4, with D maybe TRBD1 (6 bases). V gave up 2 bases and J gave up 0 bases, with 10 bases separating them. There are 16 residues in the CDR3. Germline assignment: CDR1 MNHEY and CDR2 SMNVEV (reference sequence). The DNA of the CDR3 is TGTGCCAGCAGTTTAAGGGGGGATGCAACTAATGAAAAACTGTTTTTT. This encodes CASSLRGDATNEKLFF.

V is TRBV20-1 and J is TRBJ2-4; D remains unclear. Germline V lookup: CDR1 DFQATT, CDR2 SNEGSKA (reference sequence). This CDR3 comprises 15 residues. V was trimmed by 0 bases and J by 0 bases, leaving 9 bases between them. The CDR3 spells CSAREPFLAKNIQYF. Here the CDR3 DNA reads TGCAGTGCTAGAGAGCCGTTTCTAGCCAAAAACATTCAGTACTTC.

The chain joins TRBV28 to TRBJ2-7; TRBD1 matches 7 bases. J was trimmed by 3 bases and V by 4 bases; bases with no gene match: 6. CDR3 length: 14 residues. Germline V gene lookup returns CDR1 MDHEN and CDR2 SYDVKM. For the CDR3, the DNA is TGTGCCAGCAGTTCGAAGACAGGGAGCTACGAGCAGTACTTC. Protein product: CASSSKTGSYEQYF.

The rearrangement links TRBV18 to TRBJ2-1; D is perhaps TRBD2 (6 bases). Germline CDR1 is KGHSH and CDR2 is LQKENI. The CDR3 totals 18 residues. Trimming left V 3 bases short and J 8 bases short, with 26 bases between. CDR3 sequence (DNA): TGTGCCAGCTCACCCCCATTGGTGCGGGATCTTATTCGCGATGAGCAGTTCTTC. Encoded protein: CASSPPLVRDLIRDEQFF.